One and the same sample provided the 22 T cell receptor beta chains below, sequenced in a study of shared clonotypes between healthy human individuals (dated by TCRdb to the early 2020s). CD8 naive samples were CD45RO-negative cells positively selected for CCR7, giving a CD45RA+CCR7+ population that excluded TemRA cells. Library construction relied on the immunoSEQ multiplex PCR assay. TCRdb's version of the immuneACCESS table is confined to in-frame rearrangements and falls short of the full clone set. An unresolved V gene accounts for under half of the shortfall where checked; the remainder is of unknown origin. The sample table contains millions of clones; only one count was recorded for about 95% of them. The ten largest clones represent roughly 1.1% of the sample. The sample comprised naive CD8+ T cells sorted from blood. The meaning of the sample's cell subset or site label: CD45RA+CCR7+. The origin of the receptors is a man aged 18 to 35 in good health.

To note about this clone: The sample carries other DNA sequences with the same CDR3. This sequence joins TRBV6-1 and TRBJ2-7; a possible D gene is TRBD1 (6 bases). Trimming removed 6 bases from V and 0 bases from J, with 12 bases in between. Germline values: CDR1 MNHNS, CDR2 SASEGT. The CDR3 consists of 14 residues. The CDR3 bases are TGTGCCAGCAGCCCCAGGGGAACCTCCTACGAGCAGTACTTC. This encodes CASSPRGTSYEQYF.

This chain uses TRBV7-9 with TRBJ2-7, with 7 bases lining up with TRBD1. Germline CDR1 is SEHNR and CDR2 is FQNEAQ (reference sequence). The CDR3 runs 14 residues. V lost 3 bases, J lost 3 bases, and 5 bases stayed unmatched. The CDR3 nucleotides read TGTGCCAGCAGCTTTCAAGGGGGCTTCTACGAGCAGTACTTC. Encoded protein: CASSFQGGFYEQYF. The full variable domain, completed using reference TRBV7-9 and TRBJ2-7, is DTGVSQNPRHKITKRGQNVTFRCDPISEHNRLYWYRQTLGQGPEFLTYFQNEAQLEKSRLLSDRFSAERPKGSFSTLEIQRTEQGDSAMYLCASSFQGGFYEQYFGPGTRLTVT.

The chain recombines TRBV6-1 with TRBJ1-5; D remains unclear. The V and J ends lost 4 bases and 3 bases respectively, with 13 bases between them. The CDR3 contains 15 residues. Germline V gene lookup returns CDR1 MNHNS and CDR2 SASEGT. The CDR3 DNA sequence: TGTGCCAGCAGTGGGGTAGTAGAATACAATCAGCCCCAGCATTTT. This encodes CASSGVVEYNQPQHF.

V is TRBV7-2 and J is TRBJ2-1; D is uncertain. The CDR3 has 13 residues. Trimming left V 5 bases short and J 5 bases short, with 10 bases between. Germline CDR1 SGHTA, CDR2 FQGNSA. The CDR3 DNA sequence: TGTGCCAGCAGCCCCCCACCTGACAATGAGCAGTTCTTC. This codes for CASSPPPDNEQFF.

The J gene is TRBJ2-7, the V gene TRBV10-1, with D possibly being TRBD2 (6 bases). Germline CDR1 WNHNN, CDR2 SYGVQD (reference sequence). Between the trimmed V and J ends, which lost 2 bases and 2 bases, there was a span of 13 bases. There are 15 residues in the CDR3. This chain's CDR3 is CASSETGGAPYEQYF. The DNA of the CDR3 is TGCGCCAGCAGTGAGACGGGCGGGGCTCCCTACGAGCAGTACTTC.

For this clone: Other DNA sequences from this sample encode an identical CDR3 as well. V usage is TRBV5-1 and J usage is TRBJ2-1; D is uncertain. CDR1 and CDR2 (germline): SGHRS, YFSETQ. The ends were cut back, 1 base at V and 4 bases at J, with 6 bases in the middle. This CDR3 contains 13 residues. This CDR3 reads CASSLTGYNEQFF. The CDR3 DNA reads as TGCGCCAGCAGCTTGACTGGATACAATGAGCAGTTCTTC.

The chain uses TRBV28 and TRBJ2-4; D is possibly TRBD2 (5 bases). V shed 5 bases and J shed 5 bases, with 13 bases lying between them. Germline CDR1 and CDR2: MDHEN and SYDVKM. The CDR3 loop spans 14 amino acids. The CDR3 region is CASSPEGEENIQYF. CDR3 sequence (DNA): TGTGCCAGCAGTCCAGAGGGCGAGGAAAACATTCAGTACTTC.

The chain links TRBV7-8 to TRBJ1-3; D unclear. Germline lookup yields CDR1 SGHVS and CDR2 FQNEAQ. The V end was cut by 0 bases, the J end by 2 bases, with 11 bases between. The CDR3 is made up of 16 amino acids. The CDR3 sequence: CASSLALDSAGNTIYF. CDR3 sequence (DNA): TGTGCCAGCAGCTTAGCTCTGGACTCCGCTGGAAACACCATATATTTT.

This chain uses TRBV13 with TRBJ2-1; TRBD1 matches at 11 bases. The J segment lost 7 bases and the V segment lost 1 base, leaving 3 bases of the junction unmatched. The CDR3 runs to 15 residues. Germline V lookup: CDR1 PRHDT, CDR2 FYEKMQ (reference sequence). The DNA for the CDR3 is TGTGCCAGCAGCTTAGCGGGACAGGGGGGAAATGAGCAGTTCTTC. It yields the protein CASSLAGQGGNEQFF. Full variable domain (rest looked up from reference TRBV13 and TRBJ2-1): AAGVIQSPRHLIKEKRETATLKCYPIPRHDTVYWYQQGPGQDPQFLISFYEKMQSDKGSIPDRFSAQQFSDYHSELNMSSLELGDSALYFCASSLAGQGGNEQFFGPGTRLTVL.

With respect to this clone: This same CDR3 is encoded by further DNA sequences in the sample. The rearrangement links TRBV9 to TRBJ2-7; either TRBD1 or TRBD2 may fit D (5 bases each). CDR3 size: 14 residues. The V end was cut by 0 bases, the J end by 4 bases, with 11 bases between. Germline V gene sequence: CDR1 SGDLS, CDR2 YYNGEE. The CDR3 DNA reads as TGTGCCAGCAGCGTAGCGCAGGGAGCGTACGAGCAGTACTTC. The encoded protein is CASSVAQGAYEQYF.

With respect to this clone: This CDR3 is also generated by other DNA sequences in the sample. The J gene is TRBJ2-7, the V gene TRBV6-5; 12 bases fit TRBD2. The V segment lost 6 bases and the J segment 4 bases; nucleotides outside the gene matches: 4. Germline CDR1 reads MNHEY; CDR2 reads SVGAGI. The CDR3 consists of 14 residues. CDR3 bases: TGTGCCAGCAGCCCCGGACTAGCGGGGTACGAGCAGTACTTC. This codes for CASSPGLAGYEQYF.

The J gene is TRBJ2-7, the V gene TRBV27, with 7 bases lining up with TRBD1. From germline, CDR1 is MNHEY and CDR2 SMNVEV (reference sequence). The CDR3 runs to 12 residues. J lost 2 bases, V lost 8 bases, and 3 bases had no gene match. This chain's CDR3 is CASGDSPYEQYF. The CDR3 bases are TGTGCCAGCGGGGACAGCCCCTACGAGCAGTACTTC.

About this clone itself: The same CDR3 arises from other DNA sequences in this sample as well. The gene calls are TRBV13 and TRBJ2-7, with D possibly TRBD1 on 5 matching bases. The CDR3 runs 13 residues. V was trimmed by 6 bases and J by 2 bases, leaving 11 bases between them. Germline-derived CDR1 and CDR2 are PRHDT and FYEKMQ (reference sequence). Written as DNA, the CDR3 is TGTGCCAGCAGTCTAGTAGGGGCCTACGAGCAGTACTTC. Its protein is CASSLVGAYEQYF.

The DNA for the CDR3 is TGTGCCAGAAATTTTTATAAGAGTGGCTCCGCGTGCGAGCAGTACTTC. Translated, it gives CARNFYKSGSACEQYF. The V and J genes are TRBV19 and TRBJ2-7; D remains unclear. This CDR3 has 16 residues. Between the trimmed V and J ends, which lost 9 bases and 6 bases, there was a span of 27 bases. Germline CDR1 and CDR2: LNHDA and SQIVND (reference sequence).

The chain combines TRBV30 with TRBJ2-1; 7 nucleotides agree with TRBD2. The CDR3 covers 14 residues. The J segment lost 2 bases and the V segment lost 2 bases, leaving 3 bases of the junction unmatched. The germline V gene encodes CDR1 GTSNPN and CDR2 SVGIG (reference sequence). CDR3 amino acids: CAWSISGAYNEQFF. DNA of the CDR3: TGTGCCTGGAGTATAAGCGGGGCCTACAATGAGCAGTTCTTC.

Remarks on this clone: This specimen includes other DNA sequences encoding the same CDR3. The chain links TRBV5-1 to TRBJ2-1; D uncertain. The V end was cut by 0 bases, the J end by 0 bases, with 7 bases between. Germline-derived CDR1 and CDR2 are SGHRS and YFSETQ. This CDR3 is built from 15 residues. The CDR3 DNA reads TGCGCCAGCAGCTTGGGCGCGAGCTCCTACAATGAGCAGTTCTTC. Protein sequence: CASSLGASSYNEQFF.

The rearrangement links TRBV15 to TRBJ2-1; no clear D. Trimming removed 4 bases at V and 1 base at J, with 8 bases between. Germline V lookup: CDR1 LNHNV, CDR2 YYDKDF (reference sequence). This CDR3 comprises 14 residues. DNA of the CDR3: TGTGCCACCAGCACGGACGATTCCTACAATGAGCAGTTCTTC. Its translation: CATSTDDSYNEQFF.

This chain links TRBV4-1 with TRBJ1-2, with D possibly being TRBD1 (5 bases). V was trimmed by 1 base and J by 6 bases, leaving 15 bases between them. Per germline, CDR1 MGHRA and CDR2 YSYEKL. This CDR3 contains 15 residues. CDR3 amino acids: CASSQVTARDHGYTF. The CDR3 bases are TGCGCCAGCAGCCAAGTCACCGCACGGGACCATGGCTACACCTTC.

In the case of this clone: The identical CDR3 is also encoded by other nucleotide sequences in the sample. This rearrangement joins TRBV5-1 to TRBJ2-3; the match to TRBD1 covers 11 bases. Germline V gene sequence: CDR1 SGHRS, CDR2 YFSETQ. The CDR3 runs 14 residues. Trimming at V came to 4 bases and at J to 5 bases, leaving 3 bases not matched to a gene. In DNA, the CDR3 is TGCGCCAGCAGCCCGGGACAGGGGGGAGATACGCAGTATTTT. This gives the protein CASSPGQGGDTQYF.

On this clone itself: The identical CDR3 is also encoded by other nucleotide sequences in the sample. The gene calls are TRBV7-9 and TRBJ1-1; D ambiguous. The germline V gene encodes CDR1 SEHNR and CDR2 FQNEAQ (reference sequence). This CDR3 region has 14 residues. The V end lost 5 bases, the J end lost 0 bases, and 10 bases lay between the germline ends. For the CDR3, the DNA is TGTGCCAGCAGCCCCCCAACGGTGAACACTGAAGCTTTCTTT. Its protein is CASSPPTVNTEAFF.

The chain uses TRBV6-5 and TRBJ2-1; 8 nucleotides agree with TRBD2. The V and J ends lost 8 bases and 5 bases, in that order; junction bases with no gene match: 5. CDR3 length: 13 amino acids. Germline CDR1 MNHEY, CDR2 SVGAGI. In DNA, the CDR3 is TGTGCCAGCGGCCTAGCGGGCAACAATGAGCAGTTCTTC. It is translated as CASGLAGNNEQFF.

V usage is TRBV2 and J usage is TRBJ1-5; D not resolved. Germline loops: CDR1 SNHLY, CDR2 FYNNEI. This CDR3 is built from 17 residues. The V gene lost 5 bases and the J gene lost 0 bases, with 17 bases spanning the gap. As DNA, the CDR3 is TGTGCCAGCAGTACTTGGACGGATGAATATAGCAATCAGCCCCAGCATTTT. It is translated as CASSTWTDEYSNQPQHF.